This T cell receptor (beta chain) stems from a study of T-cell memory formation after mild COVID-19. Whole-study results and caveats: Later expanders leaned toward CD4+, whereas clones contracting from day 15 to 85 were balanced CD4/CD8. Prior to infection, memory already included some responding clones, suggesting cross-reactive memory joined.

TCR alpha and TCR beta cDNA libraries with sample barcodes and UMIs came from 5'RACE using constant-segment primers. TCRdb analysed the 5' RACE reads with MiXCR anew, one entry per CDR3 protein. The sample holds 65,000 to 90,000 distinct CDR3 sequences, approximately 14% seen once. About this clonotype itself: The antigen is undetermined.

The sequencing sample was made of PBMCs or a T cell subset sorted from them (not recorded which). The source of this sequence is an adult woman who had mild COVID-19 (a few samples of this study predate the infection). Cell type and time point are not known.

The CDR3 sequence is CASSLTWTNEQYF. The CDR3 DNA is TGTGCCAGCAGTCTAACCTGGACTAACGAGCAGTACTTC. This chain uses TRBV12-3 or TRBV12-4 with TRBJ2-7; D may be TRBD2 (6 bases). Trimming removed 5 bases from V and 5 bases from J, with 13 bases in between. The CDR3 extends over 13 amino acids.